The text below deals with one TCR beta chain. Distinct nucleotide sequences in the sample also encode this CDR3. This sample was taken from a study of pediatric ulcerative colitis. The assay was immunoSEQ multiplex PCR, and TCRdb's table has in-frame clones only and misses some. Altogether 12,000 to 15,000 clones are present, approximately 90% being singletons, with the ten largest covering 0.98%. V was pared by 4 bases and J by 2 bases, with 15 bases between. Germline loops: CDR1 SGHDT, CDR2 YYEEEE. This CDR3 has 15 amino acids. The TCR was taken from a boy younger than 18 with moderate ulcerative colitis. V gene TRBV5-6 combines with J gene TRBJ1-1; no reliable D call. What was sequenced was blood. The CDR3 loop is CASSMPWGLNTEAFF. DNA for the CDR3: TGTGCCAGCAGCATGCCCTGGGGATTAAACACTGAAGCTTTCTTT.